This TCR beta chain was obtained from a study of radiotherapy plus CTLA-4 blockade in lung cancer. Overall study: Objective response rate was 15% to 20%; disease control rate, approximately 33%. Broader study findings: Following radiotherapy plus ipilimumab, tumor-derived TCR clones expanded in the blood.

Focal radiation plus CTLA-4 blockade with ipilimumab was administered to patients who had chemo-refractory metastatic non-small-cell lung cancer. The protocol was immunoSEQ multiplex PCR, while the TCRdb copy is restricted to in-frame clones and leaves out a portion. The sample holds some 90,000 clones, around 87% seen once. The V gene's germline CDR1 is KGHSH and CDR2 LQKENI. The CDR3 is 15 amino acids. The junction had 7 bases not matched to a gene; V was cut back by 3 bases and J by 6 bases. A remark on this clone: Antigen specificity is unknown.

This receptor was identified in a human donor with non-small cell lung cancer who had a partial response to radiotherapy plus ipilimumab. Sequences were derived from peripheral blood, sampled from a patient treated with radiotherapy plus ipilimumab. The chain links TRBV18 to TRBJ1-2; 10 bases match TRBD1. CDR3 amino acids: CASSPSGQGFDGYTF. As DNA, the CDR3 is TGTGCCAGCTCACCGTCGGGACAGGGGTTCGATGGCTACACCTTC. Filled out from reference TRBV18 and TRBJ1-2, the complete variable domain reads NAGVMQNPRHLVRRRGQEARLRCSPMKGHSHVYWYRQLPEEGLKFMVYLQKENIIDESGMPKERFSAEFPKEGPSILRIQQVVRGDSAAYFCASSPSGQGFDGYTFGSGTRLTVV.